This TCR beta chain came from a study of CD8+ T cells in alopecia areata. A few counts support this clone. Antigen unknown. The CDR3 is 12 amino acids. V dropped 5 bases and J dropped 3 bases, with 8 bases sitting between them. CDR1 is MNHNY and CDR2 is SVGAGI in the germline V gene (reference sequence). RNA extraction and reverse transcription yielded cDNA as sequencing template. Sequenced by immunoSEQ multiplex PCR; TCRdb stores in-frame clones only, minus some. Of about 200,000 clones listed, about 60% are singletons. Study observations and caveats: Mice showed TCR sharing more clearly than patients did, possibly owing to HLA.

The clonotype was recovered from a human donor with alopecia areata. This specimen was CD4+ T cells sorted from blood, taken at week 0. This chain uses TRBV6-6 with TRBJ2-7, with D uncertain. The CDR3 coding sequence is TGTGCCAGCAGTCCCCGAAGCTACGAGCAGTACTTC. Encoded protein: CASSPRSYEQYF.